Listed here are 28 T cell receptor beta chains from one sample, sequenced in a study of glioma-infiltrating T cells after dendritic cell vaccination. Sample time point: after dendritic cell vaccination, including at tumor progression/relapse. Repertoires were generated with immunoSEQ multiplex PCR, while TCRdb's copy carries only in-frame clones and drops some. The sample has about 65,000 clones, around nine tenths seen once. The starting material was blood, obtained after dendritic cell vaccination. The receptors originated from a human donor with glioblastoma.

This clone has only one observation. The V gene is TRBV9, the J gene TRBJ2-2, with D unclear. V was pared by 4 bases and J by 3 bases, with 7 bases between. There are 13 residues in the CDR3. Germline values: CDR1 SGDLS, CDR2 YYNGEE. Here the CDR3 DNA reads TGTGCCAGCAGCCCCCCCGACACCGGGGAGCTGTTTTTT. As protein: CASSPPDTGELFF.

This chain's CDR3 is CASRLIRGLGTEAFF. CDR3 sequence (DNA): TGTGCCAGCAGACTGATCAGGGGTTTGGGCACTGAAGCTTTCTTT. The V and J genes are TRBV28 and TRBJ1-1; possibly TRBD1 for D (6 bases). Germline V gives CDR1 MDHEN, CDR2 SYDVKM. The CDR3 runs 15 residues. V was trimmed by 6 bases and J by 4 bases, leaving 18 bases between them.

The CDR3 loop reads CASSDRSPNQPQHF. In DNA, the CDR3 is TGCGCCAGCAGTGATCGGAGTCCCAATCAGCCCCAGCATTTT. J is TRBJ1-5 and V is TRBV10-2; no definite D call. The CDR3 consists of 14 residues. Germline CDR1 and CDR2: WSHSY and SAAADI. Trimming took 3 bases from V and 3 from J, leaving 9 bases between them.

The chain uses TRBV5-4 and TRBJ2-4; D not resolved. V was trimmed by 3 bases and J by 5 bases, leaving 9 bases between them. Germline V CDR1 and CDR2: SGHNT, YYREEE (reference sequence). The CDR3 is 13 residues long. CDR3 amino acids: CASSSHYQNIQYF. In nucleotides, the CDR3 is TGTGCCAGCAGCTCCCACTATCAAAACATTCAGTACTTC.

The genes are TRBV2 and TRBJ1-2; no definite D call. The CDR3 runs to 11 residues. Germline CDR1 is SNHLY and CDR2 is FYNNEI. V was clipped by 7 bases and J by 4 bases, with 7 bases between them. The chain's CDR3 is CASTRGYGYTF. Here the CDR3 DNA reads TGTGCCAGCACCCGGGGCTATGGCTACACCTTC.

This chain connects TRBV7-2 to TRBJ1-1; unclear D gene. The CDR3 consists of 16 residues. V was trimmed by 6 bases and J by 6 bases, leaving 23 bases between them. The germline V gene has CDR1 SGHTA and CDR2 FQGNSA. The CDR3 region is CASSSISGSTGAEAFF. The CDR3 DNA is TGTGCCAGCAGTTCTATTTCCGGGTCAACTGGCGCTGAAGCTTTCTTT.

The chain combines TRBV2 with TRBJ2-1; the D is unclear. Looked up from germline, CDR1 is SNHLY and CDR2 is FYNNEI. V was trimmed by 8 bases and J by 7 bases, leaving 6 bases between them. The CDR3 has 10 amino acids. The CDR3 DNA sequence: TGTGCCAGCGCTGCGAATGAGCAGTTCTTC. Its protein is CASAANEQFF.

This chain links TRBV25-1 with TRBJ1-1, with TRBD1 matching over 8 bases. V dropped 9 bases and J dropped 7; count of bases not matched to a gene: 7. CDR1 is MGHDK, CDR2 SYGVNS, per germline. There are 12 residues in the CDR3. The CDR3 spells CASGQGVSEAFF. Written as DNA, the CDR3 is TGTGCCAGTGGACAGGGAGTTAGTGAAGCTTTCTTT.

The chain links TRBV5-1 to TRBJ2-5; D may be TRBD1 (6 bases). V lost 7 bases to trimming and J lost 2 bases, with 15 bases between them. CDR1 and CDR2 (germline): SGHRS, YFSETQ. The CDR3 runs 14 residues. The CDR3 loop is CASSPTTGQETQYF. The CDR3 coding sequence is TGCGCCAGCTCCCCGACTACAGGGCAAGAGACCCAGTACTTC.

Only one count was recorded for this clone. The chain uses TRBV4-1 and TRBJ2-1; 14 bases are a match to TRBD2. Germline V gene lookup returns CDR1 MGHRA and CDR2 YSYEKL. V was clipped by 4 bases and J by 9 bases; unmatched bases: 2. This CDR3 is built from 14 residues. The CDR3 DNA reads TGCGCCAGCAGCCCGGGACTAGCGGGGGTTGAGCAGTTCTTC. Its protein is CASSPGLAGVEQFF.

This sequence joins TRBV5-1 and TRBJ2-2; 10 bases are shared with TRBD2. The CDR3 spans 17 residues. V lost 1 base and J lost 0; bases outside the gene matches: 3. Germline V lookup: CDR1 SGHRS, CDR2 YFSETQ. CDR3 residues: CASSLIGLAANTGELFF. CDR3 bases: TGCGCCAGCAGCTTGATCGGACTAGCGGCGAACACCGGGGAGCTGTTTTTT.

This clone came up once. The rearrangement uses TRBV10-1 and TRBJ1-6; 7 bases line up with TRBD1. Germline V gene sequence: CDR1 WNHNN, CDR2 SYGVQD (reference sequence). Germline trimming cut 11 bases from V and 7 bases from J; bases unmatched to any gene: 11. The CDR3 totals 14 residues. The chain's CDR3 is CAPPLRGFNSPLHF. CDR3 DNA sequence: TGCGCCCCCCCCCTCAGGGGGTTCAATTCACCCCTCCACTTT.

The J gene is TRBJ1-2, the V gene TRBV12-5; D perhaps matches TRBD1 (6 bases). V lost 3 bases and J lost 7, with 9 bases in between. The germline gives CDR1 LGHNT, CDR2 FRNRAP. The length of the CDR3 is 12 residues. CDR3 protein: CASGFQGLGYTF. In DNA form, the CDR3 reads TGTGCTAGTGGTTTTCAGGGGCTTGGCTACACCTTC.

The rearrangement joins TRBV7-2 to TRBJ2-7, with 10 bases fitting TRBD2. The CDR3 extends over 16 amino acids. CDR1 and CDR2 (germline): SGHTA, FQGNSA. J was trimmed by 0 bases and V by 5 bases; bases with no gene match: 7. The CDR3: CASSHWASGGSYEQYF. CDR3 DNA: TGTGCCAGCAGCCACTGGGCTAGCGGGGGCTCCTACGAGCAGTACTTC.

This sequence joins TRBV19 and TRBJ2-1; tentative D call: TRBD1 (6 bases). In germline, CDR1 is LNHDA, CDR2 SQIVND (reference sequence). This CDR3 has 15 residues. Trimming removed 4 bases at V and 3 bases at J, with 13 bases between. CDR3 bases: TGTGCCAGTAGTACCCGGGACAATCGCTACAATGAGCAGTTCTTC. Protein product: CASSTRDNRYNEQFF.

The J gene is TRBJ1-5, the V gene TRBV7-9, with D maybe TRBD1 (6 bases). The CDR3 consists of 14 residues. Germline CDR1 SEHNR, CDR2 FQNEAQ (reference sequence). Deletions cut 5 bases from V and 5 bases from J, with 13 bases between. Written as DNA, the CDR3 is TGTGCCAGCAGCGGTACACAGGGAGATCAGCCCCAGCATTTT. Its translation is CASSGTQGDQPQHF.

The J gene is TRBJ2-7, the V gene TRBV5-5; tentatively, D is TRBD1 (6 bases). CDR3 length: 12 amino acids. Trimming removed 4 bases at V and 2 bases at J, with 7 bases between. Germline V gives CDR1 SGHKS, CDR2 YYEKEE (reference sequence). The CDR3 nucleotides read TGTGCCAGCAGCAGGACAGCCTACGAGCAGTACTTC. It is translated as CASSRTAYEQYF.

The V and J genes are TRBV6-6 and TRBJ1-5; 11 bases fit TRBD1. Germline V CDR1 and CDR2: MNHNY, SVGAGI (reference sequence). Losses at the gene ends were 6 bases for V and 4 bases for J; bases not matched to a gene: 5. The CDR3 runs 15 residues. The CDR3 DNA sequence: TGTGCCAGCAGCCCCGGGACAGGGGGTAATCAGCCCCAGCATTTT. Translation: CASSPGTGGNQPQHF.

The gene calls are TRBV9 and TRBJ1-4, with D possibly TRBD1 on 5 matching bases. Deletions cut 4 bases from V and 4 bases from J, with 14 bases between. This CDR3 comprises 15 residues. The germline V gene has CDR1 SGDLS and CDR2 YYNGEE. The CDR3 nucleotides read TGTGCCAGCAGCCCACAGGCTTCCAATAATGAAAAACTGTTTTTT. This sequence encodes CASSPQASNNEKLFF.

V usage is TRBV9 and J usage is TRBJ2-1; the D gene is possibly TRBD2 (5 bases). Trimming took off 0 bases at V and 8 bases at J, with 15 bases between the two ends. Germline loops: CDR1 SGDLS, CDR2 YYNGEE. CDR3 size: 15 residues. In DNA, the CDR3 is TGTGCCAGCAGCGTAGGAGCGGCCCAGGACCATGAGCAGTTCTTC. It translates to CASSVGAAQDHEQFF.

The CDR3 here is CASREGGRTDTQYF. The CDR3 DNA sequence: TGTGCCAGCAGGGAAGGCGGTCGCACAGATACGCAGTATTTT. This chain links TRBV6-5 with TRBJ2-3; no reliable D call. The CDR3 extends over 14 amino acids. Trimming left V 6 bases short and J 1 base short, with 11 bases between. The germline gives CDR1 MNHEY, CDR2 SVGAGI.

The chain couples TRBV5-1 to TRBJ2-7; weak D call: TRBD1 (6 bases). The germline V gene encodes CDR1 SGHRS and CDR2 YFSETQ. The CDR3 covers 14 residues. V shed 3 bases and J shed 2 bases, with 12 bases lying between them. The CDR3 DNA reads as TGCGCCAGCAGCTACCAGGGGAGAACCTACGAGCAGTACTTC. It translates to CASSYQGRTYEQYF.

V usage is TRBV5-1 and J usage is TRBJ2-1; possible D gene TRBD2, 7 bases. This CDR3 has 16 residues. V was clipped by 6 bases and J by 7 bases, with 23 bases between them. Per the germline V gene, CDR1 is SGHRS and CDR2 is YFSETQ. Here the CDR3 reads CASKEGGGYRMNEQFF. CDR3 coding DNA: TGCGCCAGCAAAGAGGGCGGGGGCTACCGGATGAATGAGCAGTTCTTC.

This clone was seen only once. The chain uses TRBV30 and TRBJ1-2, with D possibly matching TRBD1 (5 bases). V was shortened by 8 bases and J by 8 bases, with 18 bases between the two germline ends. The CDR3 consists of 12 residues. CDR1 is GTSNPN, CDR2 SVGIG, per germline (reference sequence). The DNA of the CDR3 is TGTGCCCAGATGTCGCAGGGCTCGGGCTACACCTTC. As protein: CAQMSQGSGYTF.

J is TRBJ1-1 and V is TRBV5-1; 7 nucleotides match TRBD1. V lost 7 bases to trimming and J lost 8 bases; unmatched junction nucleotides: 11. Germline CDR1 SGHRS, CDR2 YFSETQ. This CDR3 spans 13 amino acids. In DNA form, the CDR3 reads TGCGCCAGCGGACTCGGACAGGATCGAGAAGCTTTCTTT. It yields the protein CASGLGQDREAFF.

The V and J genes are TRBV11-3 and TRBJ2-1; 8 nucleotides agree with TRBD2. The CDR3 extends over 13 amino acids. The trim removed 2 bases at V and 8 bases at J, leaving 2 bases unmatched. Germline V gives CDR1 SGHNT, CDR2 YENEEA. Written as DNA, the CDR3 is TGTGCCAGCAGCTTATACGGGAGGGATGAGCAGTTCTTC. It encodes CASSLYGRDEQFF.

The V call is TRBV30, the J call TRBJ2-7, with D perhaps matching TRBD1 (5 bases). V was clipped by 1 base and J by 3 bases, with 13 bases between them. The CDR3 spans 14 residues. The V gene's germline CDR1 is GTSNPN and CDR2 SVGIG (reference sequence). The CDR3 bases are TGTGCCTGGAGTGAGGGCGGACAAAGCTACGAGCAGTACTTC. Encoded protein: CAWSEGGQSYEQYF.

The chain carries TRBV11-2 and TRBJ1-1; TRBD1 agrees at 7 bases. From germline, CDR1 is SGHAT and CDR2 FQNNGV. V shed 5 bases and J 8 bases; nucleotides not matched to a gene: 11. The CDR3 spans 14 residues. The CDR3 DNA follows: TGTGCCAGCAGCACCCGGACAGGCGGGGTCGAAGCTTTCTTT. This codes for CASSTRTGGVEAFF.